The clone carrying this T cell receptor beta chain was seen just once. Its target is not known. TCRdb independently ran MiXCR on the 5' RACE reads; one entry per CDR3 protein. In the table there are roughly 200,000 distinct CDR3 sequences, about 26% of which are singletons. The V and J ends lost 0 bases and 7 bases respectively, with 13 bases between them. Germline CDR1 and CDR2: LNHNV and YYDKDF (reference sequence). The length of the CDR3 is 15 residues. The data were obtained in a study of CD8 T cells in ankylosing spondylitis. Study observations and caveats: In reactive arthritis synovial fluid and blood, some motif variants had been reported before.

Sequenced input: blood, either unsorted or a sorted T cell fraction (not recorded which). This rearrangement joins TRBV15 to TRBJ2-1; D may be TRBD1 (5 bases). This clonotype originated in a male donor with ankylosing spondylitis or in good health (not recorded which). The CDR3 reads CATSRDLGRWNEQFF. The CDR3 DNA reads as TGTGCCACCAGCAGAGATTTGGGGCGGTGGAATGAGCAGTTCTTC.